This T cell receptor beta chain was captured in a study of T cell changes during pregnancy in multiple sclerosis (dated by TCRdb to between 2019 and 2020). In terms of the full investigation: The study looked at changes in the T cell repertoire across pregnancy in women with multiple sclerosis.

With regard to this clone: It lacks a known antigen. No per-base quality is available; no much larger clone lies one base away.

The method was the immunoSEQ multiplex PCR assay. In its TCRdb copy, this immuneACCESS table keeps in-frame sequences only and misses some clones. Where compared with another copy, unresolved V genes explain less than half of these, and the others have no known cause. The sample records over 40,000 clones, 88% of which are singletons. About 5% of the sample is taken by the ten largest. The clonotype originates from a female donor in good health, enrolled as a control in a pregnancy study. Sequenced material: peripheral blood, taken in the first trimester of pregnancy.

The DNA is as follows: TGTGCCAGCAGCACCGACAGAGCCGGAAACACCATATATTTT. It specifies CASSTDRAGNTIYF. The chain couples TRBV6-1 to TRBJ1-3; TRBD1 is a weak D gene call, 5 bases matching. According to the germline V gene, CDR1 reads MNHNS and CDR2 reads SASEGT. The CDR3 goes from the cysteine to the phenylalanine over 14 residues. This entry keeps only the CDR3 DNA: 42 bases, framed from base 1. V sheds 6 bases and J sheds 4 bases, leaving 13 bases between their ends.